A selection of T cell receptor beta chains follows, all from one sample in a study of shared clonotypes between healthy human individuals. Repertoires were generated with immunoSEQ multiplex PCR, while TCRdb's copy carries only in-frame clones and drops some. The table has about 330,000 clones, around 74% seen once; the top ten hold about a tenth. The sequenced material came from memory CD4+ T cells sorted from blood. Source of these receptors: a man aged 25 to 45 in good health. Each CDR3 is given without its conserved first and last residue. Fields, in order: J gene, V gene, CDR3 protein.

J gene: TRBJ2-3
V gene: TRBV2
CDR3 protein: ASSDRDRADTQY

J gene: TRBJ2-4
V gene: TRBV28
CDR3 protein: ASSFIGGKNIQY

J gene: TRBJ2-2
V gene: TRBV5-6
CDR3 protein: ASSIIGQGTGELF

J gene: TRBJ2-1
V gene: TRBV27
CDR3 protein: ASSLSYLSGRSYNEQF

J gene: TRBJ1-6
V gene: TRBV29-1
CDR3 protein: SVGQGADSPLH

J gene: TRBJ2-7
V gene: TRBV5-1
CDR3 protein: ASSSLRLTSYEQY

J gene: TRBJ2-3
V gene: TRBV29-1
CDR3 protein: SAGQQGGPTDTQY

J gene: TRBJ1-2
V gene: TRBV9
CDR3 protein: ASSVEKGLGQGALGYT

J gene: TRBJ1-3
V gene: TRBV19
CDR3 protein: ASRKPGQSSSGNTIY

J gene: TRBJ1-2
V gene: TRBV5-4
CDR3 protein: ASSSPGRQPPNGYT

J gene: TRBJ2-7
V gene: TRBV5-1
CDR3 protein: ASSGRTEPYEQY

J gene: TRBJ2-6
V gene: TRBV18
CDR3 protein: ASSPTPASGANVLT

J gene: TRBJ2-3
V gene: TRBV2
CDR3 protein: ASGRGLAMPDTQY

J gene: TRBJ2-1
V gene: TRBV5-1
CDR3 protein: ASSLDQSLAGAEQF

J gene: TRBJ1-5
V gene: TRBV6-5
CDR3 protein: ASSYQGGSQPQH

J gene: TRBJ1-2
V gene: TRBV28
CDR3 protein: ASSLNPGAGYT

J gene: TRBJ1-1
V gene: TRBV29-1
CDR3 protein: SAQEMNTEAF

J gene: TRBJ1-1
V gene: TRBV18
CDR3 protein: ASSPMAGGSEAF

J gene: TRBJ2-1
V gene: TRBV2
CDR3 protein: ASSASGRTYNEQF

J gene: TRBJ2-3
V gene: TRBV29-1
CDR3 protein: SAYGTLEGDTQY

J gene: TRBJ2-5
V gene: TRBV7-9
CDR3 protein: ASRAGRTMGSLETQY

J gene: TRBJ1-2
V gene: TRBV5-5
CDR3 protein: ASSLLEGWGYT

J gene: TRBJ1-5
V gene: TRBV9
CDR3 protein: ASSTGFNQPQH

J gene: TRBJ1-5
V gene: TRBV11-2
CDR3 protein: ASSPSRVQPQH

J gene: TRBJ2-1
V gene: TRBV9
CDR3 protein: ASSVDGGEYNEQF

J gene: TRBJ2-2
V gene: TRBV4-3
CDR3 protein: ASSPFGQGEAGELF

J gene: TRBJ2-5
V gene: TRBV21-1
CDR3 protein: ASSPGQLQETQY

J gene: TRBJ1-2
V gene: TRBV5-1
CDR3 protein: ASSPDRISYGYT

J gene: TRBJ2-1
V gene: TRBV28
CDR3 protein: ASSFDSLVPF

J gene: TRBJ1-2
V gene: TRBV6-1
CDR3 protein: ANSRGQNYGYT

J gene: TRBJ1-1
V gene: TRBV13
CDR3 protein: ASSGQRTTEAF

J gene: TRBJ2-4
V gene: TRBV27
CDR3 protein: ASSKSQALAKNIQY

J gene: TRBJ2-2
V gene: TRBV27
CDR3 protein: ASTTRWGHTGELF

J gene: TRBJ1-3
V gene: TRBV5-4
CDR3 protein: ASSDRQGAGGNTIY

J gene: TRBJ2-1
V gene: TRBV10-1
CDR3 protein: AASAVPGVGSDEQF

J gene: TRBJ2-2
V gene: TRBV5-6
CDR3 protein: ASSLLGQGRAGELF

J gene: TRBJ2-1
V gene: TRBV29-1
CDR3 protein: STRNRLF

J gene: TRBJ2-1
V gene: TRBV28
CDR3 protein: ASTSPGPAGGVLF

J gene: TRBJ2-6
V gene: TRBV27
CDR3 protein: ATQSLVAGGAGANVLT

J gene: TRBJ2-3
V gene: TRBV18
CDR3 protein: ASSPPGTSDTDTQY

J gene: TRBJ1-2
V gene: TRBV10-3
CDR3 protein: AISETRGVTEGYT

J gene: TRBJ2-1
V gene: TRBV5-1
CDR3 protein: ASSSPQLTGGASEQF

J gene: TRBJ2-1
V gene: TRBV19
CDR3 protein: ASSVTSGLYNEQF

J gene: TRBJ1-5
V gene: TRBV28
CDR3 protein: ASSLRQGYQPQH

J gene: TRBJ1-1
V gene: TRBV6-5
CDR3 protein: ASSPWTGEGTEAF

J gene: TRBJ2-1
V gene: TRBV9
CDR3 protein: ASSKTSGSHNEQF

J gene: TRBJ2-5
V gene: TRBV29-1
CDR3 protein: SAPGQLQETQY

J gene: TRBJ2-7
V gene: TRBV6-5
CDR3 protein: ASSGDRGRSYEQY

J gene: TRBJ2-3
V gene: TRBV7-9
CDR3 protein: ASSPGQLTDTQY

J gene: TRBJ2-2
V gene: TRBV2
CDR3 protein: ASSYTDITGELF

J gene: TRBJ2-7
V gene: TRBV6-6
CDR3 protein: ASSPGLPPGYEQY

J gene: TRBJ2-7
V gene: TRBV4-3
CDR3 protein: ASSRDPTSYEQY

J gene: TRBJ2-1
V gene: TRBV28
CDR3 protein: ASSLLTRRSNEQF

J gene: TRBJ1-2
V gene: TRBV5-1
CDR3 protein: ASSTQGNYGYT

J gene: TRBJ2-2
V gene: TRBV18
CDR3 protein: ASSPPGRENTGELF

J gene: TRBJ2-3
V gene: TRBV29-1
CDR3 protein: SAGADTQY

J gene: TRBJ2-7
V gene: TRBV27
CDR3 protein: ASSHLLDNEQY